A single sample is the source of the 32 T cell receptor beta chains below, sequenced in a study of regulatory T cells in long-lasting Graves disease (dated by TCRdb to the early 2020s). According to the study, the label for this sample's time point signals: newly diagnosed GD, antithyroid drugs for less than 3 months. RNA was extracted from PBMCs in TRIzol for both TCR sequencing and RNA sequencing. Receptor amplification or capture employed multiplex PCR. The sequencing machine was an Illumina HiSeq 4000. iRepertoire HTBI primers and Arm-PCR amplification of CDR3 regions were used to construct TCR beta libraries. The raw public reads went through TCRdb reprocessing: fastp at Q25, MiXCR clone calling, in-frame beta chains kept. Under each unique CDR3 protein, matching rows form one entry showing the most common genes and DNA. The sample includes roughly 510,000 distinct CDR3 sequences, with about 16% observed a single time. Of the sample, approximately 12% is held by the ten largest clones.

The same data also contributed to another study, on T cells in Graves' hyperthyroidism and ophthalmopathy.

This sample comprised peripheral blood mononuclear cells (PBMCs), obtained at new diagnosis, from a patient treated with antithyroid drugs. These receptors all stem from a man between 18 and 29 years old with Graves disease. Donor details come from another sample of the same person, matched by shared clones.

Remarks on this clonotype: A much larger clone lies one base from this, so it may be a read error. The CDR3, as DNA: TGTGCCAGCAGTGAAGCGATCGCTGGAACCACCATATATTTT. Protein sequence: CASSEAIAGTTIYF. J is TRBJ1-3 and V is TRBV6-1; unclear D gene. Germline assignment: CDR1 MNHNS and CDR2 SASEGT. This CDR3 is 14 amino acids long.

V is TRBV9 and J is TRBJ1-3; the D is unclear. CDR1 and CDR2 from the germline V gene are SGDLS and YYNGEE. This CDR3 is 16 amino acids long. Trimming took off 3 bases at V and 0 bases at J, with 13 bases between the two ends. The CDR3 region is CASSGGLLGSGNTIYF. The CDR3 bases are TGTGCCAGCAGCGGTGGACTGTTAGGCTCTGGAAACACCATATATTTT.

Ten or more counts support this clonotype. The rearrangement joins TRBV20-1 to TRBJ2-7, with D maybe TRBD1 (6 bases). CDR3 size: 13 residues. The germline CDR1 and CDR2 sequences are DFQATT and SNEGSKA (reference sequence). V gave up 2 bases and J gave up 1 base, with 9 bases separating them. The CDR3 DNA is TGCAGTGCTAGAAAACAGGGTTCCTACGAGCAGTACTTC. This codes for CSARKQGSYEQYF.

The gene calls are TRBV3-1 and TRBJ2-7; tentatively, D is TRBD2 (6 bases). V dropped 4 bases and J dropped 7 bases, with 11 bases sitting between them. The germline V gene has CDR1 LGHDT and CDR2 YNNKEL (reference sequence). This CDR3 contains 12 residues. CDR3: CASSPQGLEQYF. Written as DNA, the CDR3 is TGTGCCAGCAGCCCCCAGGGACTTGAGCAGTACTTC.

The table lists this clonotype with a few counts. V gene TRBV25-1 combines with J gene TRBJ2-1; 10 nucleotides align to TRBD1. Losses at the gene ends were 5 bases for V and 9 bases for J; bases not matched to a gene: 7. The CDR3 has 14 amino acids. Germline assignment: CDR1 MGHDK and CDR2 SYGVNS. CDR3 nucleotide sequence: TGTGCCAGCAGTCCCTCGACAGGGGGCGTTGAGCAGTTCTTC. This gives the protein CASSPSTGGVEQFF.

A few counts support this clonotype. This chain connects TRBV5-1 to TRBJ2-3; D assignment may be TRBD1 or TRBD2 (5 bases each). Trimming left V 4 bases short and J 2 bases short, with 26 bases between. This CDR3 has 19 amino acids. Germline assignment: CDR1 SGHRS and CDR2 YFSETQ. CDR3 loop: CASSPRHVILGDLTDTQYF. The CDR3 DNA is TGCGCCAGCAGCCCTCGCCATGTAATCCTTGGGGACCTCACAGATACGCAGTATTTT.

This clonotype was seen ten or more times. The chain employs TRBV5-1 and TRBJ2-7, with D possibly being TRBD1 or TRBD2 (5 bases each). In germline, CDR1 is SGHRS, CDR2 YFSETQ. The CDR3 loop spans 16 amino acids. V was clipped by 0 bases and J by 0 bases, with 13 bases between them. CDR3 DNA sequence: TGCGCCAGCAGCTTGGCTACCGGGACCGTCTCCTACGAGCAGTACTTC. This codes for CASSLATGTVSYEQYF.

The chain uses TRBV5-4 and TRBJ2-3; D is perhaps TRBD2 (5 bases). Trimming removed 2 bases from V and 1 base from J, with 8 bases in between. The CDR3 is 14 residues long. CDR1 SGHNT and CDR2 YYREEE come from the germline V gene (reference sequence). The CDR3 nucleotides read TGTGCCAGCAGCTTATACGGGGGCACAGATACGCAGTATTTT. Its protein is CASSLYGGTDTQYF.

This clonotype has only a few counts. The V and J genes are TRBV20-1 and TRBJ2-5; 8 nucleotides line up with TRBD1. Germline V gives CDR1 DFQATT, CDR2 SNEGSKA (reference sequence). The length of the CDR3 is 15 residues. V lost 3 bases to trimming and J lost 4 bases; unmatched junction nucleotides: 10. In DNA, the CDR3 is TGCAGTGCTAGCCCCCCGACAGGGGTCGGAGAGACCCAGTACTTC. This gives the protein CSASPPTGVGETQYF.

The chain is built from TRBV30 and TRBJ2-7; a possible D gene is TRBD2 (6 bases). Germline V lookup: CDR1 GTSNPN, CDR2 SVGIG (reference sequence). Trimming left V 3 bases short and J 0 bases short, with 12 bases between. The length of the CDR3 is 14 residues. The CDR3 nucleotides are TGTGCCTGGAGGGGGACTTCTAGCTCCTACGAGCAGTACTTC. Residues: CAWRGTSSSYEQYF.

This clonotype was detected only a few times. A much larger clone differs from this one at a single base, so this may be a read error. The chain has TRBV2 and TRBJ1-1; tentative D call: TRBD1 (5 bases). CDR3 length: 13 amino acids. Per the germline V gene, CDR1 is SNHLY and CDR2 is FYNNEI. CDR3 region: CTSSGAGWAEAFF. In nucleotides, the CDR3 is TGTACCAGCAGTGGGGCAGGTTGGGCTGAAGCTTTCTTT.

The chain employs TRBV6-2 or TRBV6-3 and TRBJ2-2, with TRBD2 identical over 7 bases. V dropped 5 bases and J dropped 1; count of bases not matched to a gene: 4. Germline V gene data show CDR1 as MNHEY and CDR2 as SVGEGT. This CDR3 comprises 15 residues. The DNA for the CDR3 is TGTGCCAGCAGTCTAGCGGAGTTGAACACCGGGGAGCTGTTTTTT. Amino acid sequence: CASSLAELNTGELFF.

This clonotype was detected ten times or more. The genes are TRBV27 and TRBJ1-1, with 9 bases fitting TRBD1. The CDR3 loop spans 18 amino acids. With 3 bases clipped from V and 2 bases from J, the junction kept 13 bases outside the gene matches. Germline values: CDR1 MNHEY, CDR2 SMNVEV (reference sequence). The CDR3 DNA sequence: TGTGCCAGCAGTTTGATACAGGGGGCGCGGGAAGGTAACACTGAAGCTTTCTTT. This encodes CASSLIQGAREGNTEAFF.

In this sample, this clonotype turned up a few times. The rearrangement joins TRBV4-1 to TRBJ2-1, with TRBD2 identical over 8 bases. The CDR3 spans 14 residues. V shed 1 base, J shed 9 bases, and the junction held 5 bases outside the gene matches. Looked up from germline, CDR1 is MGHRA and CDR2 is YSYEKL. The CDR3 DNA sequence: TGCGCCAGCAGCCAAGGAAATCGGGGGGGTGAGCAGTTCTTC. Translated: CASSQGNRGGEQFF.

This clonotype has at least ten counts. CDR3 nucleotides: TGTGCCAGCAGTTTAACAGTCACAGATACGCAGTATTTT. Translating it yields CASSLTVTDTQYF. The J gene is TRBJ2-3, the V gene TRBV12-3 or TRBV12-4; the D is unclear. V lost 2 bases and J 2 bases, leaving 5 bases between the germline ends. The CDR3 runs to 13 residues.

A few counts support this clonotype. The chain couples TRBV7-3 to TRBJ2-5; TRBD1 agrees at 7 bases. CDR1 SGHTA and CDR2 FQGTGA come from the germline V gene. The CDR3 extends over 15 amino acids. The trim removed 3 bases at V and 4 bases at J, leaving 8 bases unmatched. The chain's CDR3 is CASSFRGDSPETQYF. As DNA, the CDR3 is TGTGCCAGCAGCTTCAGAGGGGACAGTCCAGAGACCCAGTACTTC. The full variable domain, in which reference TRBV7-3 and TRBJ2-5 provide the parts outside the CDR3, is GAGVSQTPSNKVTEKGKYVELRCDPISGHTALYWYRQSLGQGPEFLIYFQGTGAADDSGLPNDRFFAVRPEGSVSTLKIQRTERGDSAVYLCASSFRGDSPETQYFGPGTRLLVL.

This clonotype was picked up many times. The chain joins TRBV27 to TRBJ1-1; TRBD1 agrees at 8 bases. After removal of 4 bases from V and 0 bases from J, the junction contained 10 bases not matched to a gene. Germline CDR1 MNHEY, CDR2 SMNVEV (reference sequence). The CDR3 runs 17 residues. The CDR3 bases are TGTGCCAGCAGTTCGCAGGGGGCAGGTTACATGAACACTGAAGCTTTCTTT. Protein: CASSSQGAGYMNTEAFF.

There are a few counts of this clonotype. The chain carries TRBV9 and TRBJ2-7; no reliable D call. Trimming removed 6 bases at V and 2 bases at J, with 3 bases between. Germline V gene sequence: CDR1 SGDLS, CDR2 YYNGEE. The CDR3 has 10 residues. In nucleotides, the CDR3 is TGTGCCAGCAACACCTACGAGCAGTACTTC. Protein product: CASNTYEQYF.

This clonotype was observed many times. The chain combines TRBV28 with TRBJ2-3; no definite D call. The CDR3 extends over 12 amino acids. Germline V lookup: CDR1 MDHEN, CDR2 SYDVKM. Deletions cut 1 base from V and 7 bases from J, with 6 bases between. The CDR3 spells CASSLYSNTQYF. CDR3 nucleotides: TGTGCCAGCAGTTTATACTCTAATACGCAGTATTTT.

In this sample, this clonotype turned up a few times. This chain joins TRBV27 and TRBJ1-1, with D possibly TRBD1 on 5 matching bases. The CDR3 contains 14 residues. The V gene lost 3 bases and the J gene lost 4 bases, with 12 bases spanning the gap. Germline loops: CDR1 MNHEY, CDR2 SMNVEV (reference sequence). The CDR3 reads CASSFEGLGTEAFF. The CDR3 nucleotides read TGTGCCAGCAGTTTCGAGGGGTTGGGCACTGAAGCTTTCTTT.

This clonotype was detected ten times or more. This chain joins TRBV7-8 and TRBJ1-5; 10 bases align to TRBD1. V lost 5 bases to trimming and J lost 6 bases; unmatched junction nucleotides: 10. From germline, CDR1 is SGHVS and CDR2 FQNEAQ. The CDR3 runs to 16 residues. CDR3 sequence: CASSGPDRGFVQPQHF. The CDR3 DNA reads TGTGCCAGCAGCGGCCCGGACAGGGGGTTTGTTCAGCCCCAGCATTTT.

In the case of this clonotype: Since a much larger clone is just one base distant, this may be a read error. This rearrangement joins TRBV2 to TRBJ2-2; D possibly corresponds to TRBD1 (7 bases). The CDR3 sequence is 14 residues long. Germline lookup yields CDR1 SNHLY and CDR2 FYNNEI. The CDR3 here is CASQGGVITGEPFF. The DNA for the CDR3 is TGTGCCAGCCAGGGGGGCGTAATCACCGGGGAGCCGTTTTTT.

The CDR3 spells CASSDRPEETQYF. CDR3 nucleotides: TGCGCCAGCAGCGACAGACCCGAAGAGACCCAGTACTTC. The chain links TRBV5-1 to TRBJ2-5, with D possibly matching TRBD1 (5 bases). The CDR3 is 13 amino acids. The germline V and J ends were trimmed by 4 bases and 3 bases, with 10 bases remaining between them. Looked up from germline, CDR1 is SGHRS and CDR2 is YFSETQ.

This clonotype has at least ten counts. The V and J genes are TRBV3-1 and TRBJ2-1; D perhaps matches TRBD2 (6 bases). This CDR3 region has 14 residues. Per the germline V gene, CDR1 is LGHDT and CDR2 is YNNKEL (reference sequence). Trimming left V 3 bases short and J 4 bases short, with 10 bases between. The CDR3 coding sequence is TGTGCCAGCAGCCAGGCGGGAATATACAATGAGCAGTTCTTC. Its translation is CASSQAGIYNEQFF.

In this sample, this clonotype turned up many times. V and J are TRBV5-1 and TRBJ2-7, with TRBD2 as a possible D gene (5 bases). This CDR3 region has 14 residues. The ends were cut back, 0 bases at V and 5 bases at J, with 12 bases in the middle. Germline V gene data show CDR1 as SGHRS and CDR2 as YFSETQ. The CDR3 DNA follows: TGCGCCAGCAGCTTGGATCCGGGGTCTAACGAGCAGTACTTC. Residues: CASSLDPGSNEQYF.

This clonotype was counted ten times or more. The chain recombines TRBV7-9 with TRBJ2-1; D possibly uses TRBD1 or TRBD2 (5 bases each). Looked up from germline, CDR1 is SEHNR and CDR2 is FQNEAQ (reference sequence). The CDR3 spans 13 residues. V lost 4 bases and J lost 13, with 17 bases in between. CDR3: CASSWDDSGGQFF. The CDR3 DNA reads as TGTGCCAGCAGCTGGGACGATTCGGGTGGTCAGTTCTTC.

The CDR3 nucleotides read TGTGCCATCACCCGACAGGGTTCGGGCTACGAGCAGTACTTC. Its translation: CAITRQGSGYEQYF. The chain employs TRBV10-3 and TRBJ2-7, with 7 bases fitting TRBD1. The CDR3 runs to 14 residues. Germline-derived CDR1 and CDR2 are ENHRY and SYGVKD. After removal of 7 bases from V and 3 bases from J, the junction contained 9 bases not matched to a gene.

The table lists this clonotype with a few counts. The chain couples TRBV5-6 to TRBJ1-4; no reliable D call. Germline V gene data show CDR1 as SGHDT and CDR2 as YYEEEE. The V end was cut by 3 bases, the J end by 2 bases, with 11 bases between. The CDR3 has 15 amino acids. CDR3 loop: CASSSYLVTNEKLFF. In DNA form, the CDR3 reads TGTGCCAGCAGCTCGTACCTTGTCACTAATGAAAAACTGTTTTTT.

In its sample, this clonotype was seen many times. CDR3 DNA: TGTGCCAGCGTAAGAGACAGCACATACACCGGGGAGCTGTTTTTT. This codes for CASVRDSTYTGELFF. This rearrangement joins TRBV28 to TRBJ2-2; tentative D call: TRBD1 (5 bases). The V end lost 8 bases, the J end lost 3 bases, and 16 bases lay between the germline ends. In germline, CDR1 is MDHEN, CDR2 SYDVKM. This CDR3 has 15 residues.

The chain has TRBV4-1 and TRBJ1-1, with D possibly matching TRBD1 (5 bases). The germline V gene encodes CDR1 MGHRA and CDR2 YSYEKL. The CDR3 extends over 15 amino acids. V lost 4 bases and J 2 bases, leaving 14 bases between the germline ends. The CDR3 region is CASSPEGTGNTEAFF. The CDR3 nucleotides read TGCGCCAGCAGCCCAGAGGGGACGGGCAACACTGAAGCTTTCTTT.

The CDR3: CASNDRVEVTNVNEQFF. In nucleotides, the CDR3 is TGTGCCAGCAACGACAGGGTGGAGGTGACAAACGTCAATGAGCAGTTCTTC. This sequence joins TRBV7-9 and TRBJ2-1, with 7 bases matching TRBD1. The trim removed 7 bases at V and 6 bases at J, leaving 18 bases unmatched. From germline, CDR1 is SEHNR and CDR2 FQNEAQ (reference sequence). The CDR3 is 17 amino acids.

V gene TRBV7-8 combines with J gene TRBJ2-1, with 8 bases lining up with TRBD2. CDR1 and CDR2 from the germline V gene are SGHVS and FQNEAQ. This CDR3 contains 15 residues. J gave up 7 bases and V 5 bases, and 10 bases lay outside the gene matches. CDR3 nucleotides: TGTGCCAGCAGCCCCTCGGGAGGGGAGACTAATGAGCAGTTCTTC. It translates to CASSPSGGETNEQFF.